This T cell receptor beta chain was documented in a study of cytomegalovirus exposure and HLA in healthy donors. Study-wide results and limits: In a later analysis, a genetic analysis reported fewer productive-TCR N-insertions in an Asian-associated ancestry cluster than the cohort average.

This clone appeared a few times. Its antigen is unidentified. PCR amplification relied on 60 Vbeta primers (plus 13 Jbeta primers). Sequencing used immunoSEQ multiplex PCR; TCRdb keeps in-frame clones, though not all of them. Of fewer than 95,000 clones detected, 60% to 70% appear once; the ten largest clones hold around 6.6%. Trimming left V 0 bases short and J 0 bases short, with 8 bases between. CDR1 is LGHNA and CDR2 is YSLEER in the germline V gene. The CDR3 runs to 15 residues. The J gene is TRBJ1-1, the V gene TRBV4-3, with D possibly matching TRBD1 (6 bases). This sequence was found in a woman in her 30s in good health and CMV-seronegative. Specimen: PBMCs. CDR3 sequence reads: CASSQEGGLNTEAFF. CDR3 nucleotides: TGCGCCAGCAGCCAAGAGGGGGGGCTGAACACTGAAGCTTTCTTT.